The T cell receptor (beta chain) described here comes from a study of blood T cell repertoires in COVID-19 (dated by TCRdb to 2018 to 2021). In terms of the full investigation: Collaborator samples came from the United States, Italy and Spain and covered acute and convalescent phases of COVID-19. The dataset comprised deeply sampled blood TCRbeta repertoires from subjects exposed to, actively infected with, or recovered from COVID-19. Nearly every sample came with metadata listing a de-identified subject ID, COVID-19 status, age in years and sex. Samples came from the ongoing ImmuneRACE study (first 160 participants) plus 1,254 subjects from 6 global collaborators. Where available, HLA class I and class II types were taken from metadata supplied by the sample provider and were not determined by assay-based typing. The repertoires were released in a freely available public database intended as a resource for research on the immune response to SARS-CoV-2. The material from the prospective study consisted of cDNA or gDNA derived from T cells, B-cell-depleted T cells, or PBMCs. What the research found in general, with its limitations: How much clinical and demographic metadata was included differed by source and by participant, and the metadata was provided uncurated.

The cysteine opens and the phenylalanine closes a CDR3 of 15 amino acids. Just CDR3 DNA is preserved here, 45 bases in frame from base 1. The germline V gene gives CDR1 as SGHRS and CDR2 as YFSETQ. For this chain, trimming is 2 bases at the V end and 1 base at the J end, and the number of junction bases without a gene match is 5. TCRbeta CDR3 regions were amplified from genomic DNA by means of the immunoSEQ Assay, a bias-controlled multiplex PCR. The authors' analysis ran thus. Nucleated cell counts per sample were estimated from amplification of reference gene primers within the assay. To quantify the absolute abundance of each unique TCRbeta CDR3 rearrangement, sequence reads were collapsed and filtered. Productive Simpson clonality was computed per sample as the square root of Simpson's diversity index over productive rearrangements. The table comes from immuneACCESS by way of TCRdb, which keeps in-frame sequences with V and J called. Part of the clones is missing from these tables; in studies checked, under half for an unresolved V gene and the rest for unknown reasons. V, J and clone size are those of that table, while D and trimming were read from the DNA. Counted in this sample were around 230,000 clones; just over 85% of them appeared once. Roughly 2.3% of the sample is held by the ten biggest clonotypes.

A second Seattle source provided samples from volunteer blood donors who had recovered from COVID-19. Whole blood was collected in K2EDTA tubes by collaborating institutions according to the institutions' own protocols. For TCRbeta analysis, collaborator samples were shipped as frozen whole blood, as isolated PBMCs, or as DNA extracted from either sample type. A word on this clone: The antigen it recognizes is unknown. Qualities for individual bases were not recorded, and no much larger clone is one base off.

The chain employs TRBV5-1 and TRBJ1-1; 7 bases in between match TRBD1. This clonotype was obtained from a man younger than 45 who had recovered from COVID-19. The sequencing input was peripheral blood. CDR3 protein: CASSFNGQANTEAFF. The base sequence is TGCGCCAGCAGCTTCAACGGACAGGCGAACACTGAAGCTTTCTTT.